The 3 T cell receptor beta chains reported below all come from one sample, sequenced in a study of identical twins. TCRdb ran MiXCR on the 5' RACE reads and lists one entry per CDR3 protein. The sample contains nearly 900,000 distinct CDR3 sequences, more than 9% of which appear only once. These sequences were also reported in another study, on yellow fever vaccine responses in identical twins.

Sequencing was performed on PBMCs. These receptors all come from a woman younger than 30 in good health.

This chain links TRBV10-2 with TRBJ2-7, with TRBD2 matching 9 bases. CDR1 and CDR2 from the germline V gene are WSHSY and SAAADI. The CDR3 spans 17 residues. Trimming cost V 2 bases and J 3 bases; bases outside gene matches: 11. For the CDR3, the DNA is TGCGCCAGCAGTGAGGTTATTGGGCGGGGGGGTCACTACGAGCAGTACGTC. Residues: CASSEVIGRGGHYEQYV.

This clonotype has a handful of counts. This CDR3 is CASSSGLVPNEQFF. The CDR3 bases are TGTGCCAGCAGTAGTGGACTAGTCCCCAATGAGCAGTTCTTC. The gene calls are TRBV6-1 and TRBJ2-1; 7 positions agree with TRBD2. The germline CDR1 and CDR2 sequences are MNHNS and SASEGT. This CDR3 is 14 amino acids long. J gave up 6 bases and V 5 bases, and 7 bases lay outside the gene matches.

The CDR3 sequence is CASRVQGFTDTQYF. DNA for the CDR3: TGTGCCAGCAGGGTGCAGGGATTCACAGATACGCAGTATTTT. V is TRBV6-1 and J is TRBJ2-3, with TRBD1 as a possible D gene (5 bases). CDR3 length: 14 residues. The V and J ends lost 6 bases and 2 bases respectively, with 12 bases between them. Germline V gives CDR1 MNHNS, CDR2 SASEGT.